The clone carrying this T cell receptor (beta chain) was detected a few times. The data were taken from a study of blood T cell repertoires in COVID-19. Assignments of participants to cohorts depended upon their own reported clinical history. Cohort 3 donors were reported recovered after two negative PCRs, clearance, or symptom resolution. V lost 0 bases, J lost 3 bases, and 26 bases lay in between. The V gene's germline CDR1 is SGHDN and CDR2 FVKESK. This CDR3 region has 20 residues. In the original analysis: By means of reference gene primer amplification, nucleated cell counts were estimated. Measured with immunoSEQ multiplex PCR; TCRdb has only the in-frame clones, and not every one. V and J calls and clone size are copied from that table; D and trimming were computed from the DNA. Among fewer than 450,000 clones listed, 88% were seen once.

This sequence was found in a woman younger than 35 who had recovered from COVID-19. Sequenced material: PBMCs or T cells enriched from blood (not recorded which). The chain uses TRBV14 and TRBJ1-2; a weak D match, TRBD1 (6 bases). This chain's CDR3 is CASSQDTKGEILFGHYGYTF. Here the CDR3 DNA reads TGTGCCAGCAGCCAAGATACTAAGGGGGAGATACTATTTGGACACTATGGCTACACCTTC.